Detailed here is one T cell receptor (beta chain). Antigen: not known. No DNA is shown, since the ends of the CDR3 on it are uncertain; the CDR3 is the one TCRdb lists. These data originate in a study of T cells in Graves' hyperthyroidism and ophthalmopathy. Regarding the study as a whole: Ophthalmopathy was model-predicted a median roughly 6.2 months pre-onset.

RNA transcripts provided the source from which TCR beta CDR3 regions were amplified. The study used the HTBI primer set for a first-round RT-PCR of the TCR CDR3. TCRdb re-analysed the multiplex PCR reads in MiXCR, keeping a single row per CDR3 protein. The sample contains 480,000 or so distinct CDR3 sequences, approximately 49% of which appear only once. The CDR3 adds up to 14 amino acids, both ends counted. Germline CDR1 is ENHRY and CDR2 is SYGVKD. Input material: peripheral blood or thyroid tissue (not recorded which). This receptor was obtained from an adult woman with Graves' disease, either hyperthyroidism or ophthalmopathy (not recorded which). The chain combines TRBV10-3 with TRBJ1-4. The CDR3 spells CAISESEDLKNCFF.